These 17 T cell receptor beta chains were all obtained from the same sample, sequenced in a study of identical twins. TCRdb reprocessed the 5' RACE reads via MiXCR and lists one record per CDR3 protein. Among 350,000 to 500,000 distinct CDR3 sequences, about 18% were seen once, and the ten largest hold roughly 12%. Sequenced material: naive T cells sorted from blood. The receptors stem from a man aged 45-65 years in good health.

This clonotype was seen only a few times. The chain is built from TRBV12-3 or TRBV12-4 and TRBJ2-7; a weak D match, TRBD1 (5 bases). The CDR3 has 18 residues. Trimming removed 2 bases from V and 5 bases from J, with 25 bases in between. The CDR3 DNA reads as TGTGCCAGCAGTTTATCTCCCCCAGGGATAGATTATCGGAACGAGCAGTACTTC. This codes for CASSLSPPGIDYRNEQYF.

The chain couples TRBV28 to TRBJ2-7, with TRBD2 matching over 13 bases. After removal of 2 bases from V and 4 bases from J, the junction contained 14 bases not matched to a gene. This CDR3 contains 19 residues. Germline V CDR1 and CDR2: MDHEN, SYDVKM. The CDR3: CASSLPTSGGASSLYEQYF. The CDR3 DNA reads as TGTGCCAGCAGTTTACCTACTAGCGGGGGGGCCTCGTCCCTTTACGAGCAGTACTTC. Variable domain in full (rest from reference TRBV28 and TRBJ2-7): DVKVTQSSRYLVKRTGEKVFLECVQDMDHENMFWYRQDPGLGLRLIYFSYDVKMKEKGDIPEGYSVSREKKERFSLILESASTNQTSMYLCASSLPTSGGASSLYEQYFGPGTRLTVT.

The chain uses TRBV6-5 and TRBJ1-1, with a possible D match to TRBD1 (6 bases). The V end was cut by 2 bases, the J end by 1 base, with 14 bases between. Germline CDR1 reads MNHEY; CDR2 reads SVGAGI. This CDR3 is built from 16 residues. CDR3 region: CASSYVGGAANTEAFF. The CDR3 DNA sequence: TGTGCCAGCAGTTACGTGGGGGGCGCGGCGAACACTGAAGCTTTCTTT.

This clonotype was picked up many times. The chain couples TRBV7-2 to TRBJ2-7, with no clear D. This CDR3 is 14 amino acids long. V was trimmed by 1 base and J by 3 bases, leaving 10 bases between them. Per the germline V gene, CDR1 is SGHTA and CDR2 is FQGNSA. The CDR3 region has the DNA TGTGCCAGCAGCTTAGGAGGCCAGAACTACGAGCAGTACTTC. It translates to CASSLGGQNYEQYF. The whole variable domain, remainder taken from reference TRBV7-2 and TRBJ2-7, is GAGVSQSPSNKVTEKGKDVELRCDPISGHTALYWYRQSLGQGLEFLIYFQGNSAPDKSGLPSDRFSAERTGGSVSTLTIQRTQQEDSAVYLCASSLGGQNYEQYFGPGTRLTVT.

J is TRBJ2-1 and V is TRBV6-5, with D possibly TRBD2 on 6 matching bases. The CDR3 is made up of 16 amino acids. The germline V gene has CDR1 MNHEY and CDR2 SVGAGI. V lost 0 bases, J lost 2 bases, and 11 bases lay in between. The CDR3 loop is CASSYSTGSPYNEQFF. The CDR3 nucleotides are TGTGCCAGCAGTTACTCGACCGGGAGTCCCTACAATGAGCAGTTCTTC.

The CDR3 bases are TGCGCCAGCAGCCAAACAGGGGGCAAGAACTATGGCTACACCTTC. It translates to CASSQTGGKNYGYTF. The chain combines TRBV5-1 with TRBJ1-2, with 9 bases aligning to TRBD1. Germline values: CDR1 SGHRS, CDR2 YFSETQ. V was pared by 4 bases and J by 2 bases, with 6 bases of the junction left unmatched. The CDR3 consists of 15 residues.

This clonotype was counted between two and nine times. V and J are TRBV7-8 and TRBJ2-3; no firm D call. The CDR3 runs to 12 residues. The germline gives CDR1 SGHVS, CDR2 FQNEAQ. V lost 5 bases to trimming and J lost 10 bases, with 13 bases between them. Here the CDR3 reads CASSPTVLAQYF. As DNA, the CDR3 is TGTGCCAGCAGCCCTACGGTGCTTGCGCAGTATTTT.

There are many counts of this clonotype. V is TRBV24-1 and J is TRBJ2-5; D is uncertain. The germline V and J ends were trimmed by 0 bases and 14 bases, with 12 bases remaining between them. The CDR3 loop spans 12 amino acids. CDR1 and CDR2 from the germline V gene are KGHDR and SFDVKD. The CDR3 loop is CATSDLGQEFYF. The CDR3 coding sequence is TGTGCCACCAGTGATTTGGGGCAGGAGTTCTACTTC.

J is TRBJ2-7 and V is TRBV20-1; 8 nucleotides line up with TRBD1. Germline CDR1 is DFQATT and CDR2 is SNEGSKA (reference sequence). The ends lost 6 bases at V and 2 bases at J; junction bases unmatched: 9. The CDR3 totals 14 residues. This CDR3 reads CSALTGDRAYEQYF. The CDR3 DNA sequence: TGCAGTGCCCTGACAGGGGACCGTGCCTACGAGCAGTACTTC.

The sample holds a few counts of this clonotype. J is TRBJ2-5 and V is TRBV6-5; no clear D. This CDR3 comprises 14 residues. CDR1 and CDR2 (germline): MNHEY, SVGAGI. V lost 2 bases, J lost 0 bases, and 7 bases lay in between. The CDR3 nucleotides are TGTGCCAGCAGTTACGCACTATACCAAGAGACCCAGTACTTC. Translated: CASSYALYQETQYF.

A note on this clonotype: One base away lies a much larger clone, so this may be a sequencing read error. Written as DNA, the CDR3 is TGTGCCAGCGGCCAAGGGGGATTGGGTCCGCAGTATTTT. Amino acid sequence: CASGQGGLGPQYF. The chain couples TRBV6-6 to TRBJ2-3; D may be TRBD1 (6 bases). The V gene lost 8 bases and the J gene lost 10 bases, with 19 bases spanning the gap. The CDR3 spans 13 residues. The germline CDR1 and CDR2 sequences are MNHNY and SVGAGI (reference sequence).

This sequence joins TRBV11-1 and TRBJ2-4; 11 nucleotides agree with TRBD2. The CDR3 loop spans 20 amino acids. Germline V gene lookup returns CDR1 SGHAT and CDR2 FQDESV (reference sequence). The junction had 16 bases not matched to a gene; V was cut back by 5 bases and J by 1 base. The CDR3: CASSPPVSSGRRFAKNIQYF. The CDR3 DNA reads TGTGCCAGCAGCCCTCCTGTATCTAGCGGGAGGAGATTTGCCAAAAACATTCAGTACTTC. Using reference TRBV11-1 and TRBJ2-4 for the parts outside the CDR3, the full variable domain is EAEVAQSPRYKITEKSQAVAFWCDPISGHATLYWYRQILGQGPELLVQFQDESVVDDSQLPKDRFSAERLKGVDSTLKIQPAELGDSAMYLCASSPPVSSGRRFAKNIQYFGAGTRLSVL.

This clonotype was observed a few times. V usage is TRBV7-8 and J usage is TRBJ2-1; TRBD2 aligns across 11 bases. The CDR3 loop spans 17 amino acids. Germline CDR1 reads SGHVS; CDR2 reads FQNEAQ. J lost 7 bases, V lost 5 bases, and 13 bases had no gene match. The CDR3 nucleotides are TGTGCCAGCAGCATTCGGATAGCGGGAGGGCCGGGGAATGAGCAGTTCTTC. Protein product: CASSIRIAGGPGNEQFF.

The chain is built from TRBV5-1 and TRBJ1-2; 8 bases fit TRBD1. From germline, CDR1 is SGHRS and CDR2 YFSETQ. V lost 4 bases to trimming and J lost 6 bases; unmatched junction nucleotides: 5. There are 13 residues in the CDR3. CDR3 residues: CASSKTGVDGYTF. The CDR3 nucleotides read TGCGCCAGCAGCAAGACAGGGGTCGATGGCTACACCTTC. Looking up the rest from reference TRBV5-1 and TRBJ1-2 gives the full variable domain: KAGVTQTPRYLIKTRGQQVTLSCSPISGHRSVSWYQQTPGQGLQFLFEYFSETQRNKGNFPGRFSGRQFSNSRSEMNVSTLELGDSALYLCASSKTGVDGYTFGSGTRLTVV.

This clonotype was detected ten times or more. The CDR3 reads CASSLNRVGDEAFF. CDR3 sequence (DNA): TGTGCCAGCAGCCTAAACAGGGTTGGTGATGAAGCTTTCTTT. The gene calls are TRBV7-9 and TRBJ1-1; D might be TRBD1 (6 bases). This CDR3 has 14 amino acids. Per germline, CDR1 SEHNR and CDR2 FQNEAQ (reference sequence). V was shortened by 5 bases and J by 7 bases, with 17 bases between the two germline ends.

The J gene is TRBJ2-5, the V gene TRBV7-2; 9 bases are a match to TRBD2. V lost 1 base, J lost 7 bases, and 10 bases stayed unmatched. This CDR3 region has 16 residues. Germline values: CDR1 SGHTA, CDR2 FQGNSA. The CDR3 nucleotides are TGTGCCAGCAGCTTAGTTGGCGGGGGGGCTACTGTGACCCAGTACTTC. Translated, it gives CASSLVGGGATVTQYF.

This clonotype was recorded many times. This chain uses TRBV28 with TRBJ2-1; 9 bases match TRBD1. V shed 7 bases and J 10 bases; nucleotides not matched to a gene: 14. The germline gives CDR1 MDHEN, CDR2 SYDVKM. This CDR3 spans 15 amino acids. The CDR3 is CASNWGTGSSKEQFF. In DNA, the CDR3 is TGTGCCAGCAATTGGGGGACAGGGAGTAGTAAAGAGCAGTTCTTC.